This entry features one T cell receptor (beta chain) sequence. The data derive from a study of control samples from healthy donors and cancer patients. The repertoire was sequenced with immunoSEQ multiplex PCR; TCRdb's copy has only in-frame clones and lacks some. Among a few hundred thousand clones, around 90% were seen once, and the ten largest hold approximately 6.3%. The V gene lost 0 bases and the J gene lost 0 bases, with 9 bases spanning the gap. CDR1 and CDR2 from the germline V gene are LGHDT and YNNKEL (reference sequence). The CDR3 has 16 amino acids. V gene TRBV3-1 (or the pseudogene TRBV3-2) combines with J gene TRBJ2-1; a weak D match, TRBD2 (6 bases). The sequenced sample consisted of PBMCs. This TCR derives from a man aged 35 to 55 with head and neck cancer. CDR3 in amino acids: CASSQDRGGSYNEQFF. CDR3 coding DNA: TGTGCCAGCAGCCAAGATAGGGGAGGCTCCTACAATGAGCAGTTCTTC.